What follows describes a single TCR beta chain. There is no known antigen for this receptor. Base-call qualities are not available, and no considerably larger clone is one nucleotide away. The cohort comprised around 690 healthy bone marrow donors. All cohort members were sampled while nominally healthy, although unrecorded immune exposures were likely present. The donor was CMV seronegative and belonged to the group of approximately 320 seronegative cohort members. A peripheral blood sample was collected from each donor, and TCR beta sequencing was performed on peripheral blood mononuclear cells. The Qiagen DNeasy Blood Extraction Kit was used to extract genomic DNA from the blood cell samples. This record comes from a study of cytomegalovirus exposure and HLA in healthy donors (dated by TCRdb to about 2017). Broadly, across the study: According to an earlier analysis of a few hundred of the donors, roughly 180 million T cells yielded 90 million to 140 million unique TCR beta sequences and 276 Gb of sequence data. Every discovery cohort repertoire had been produced on one sequencing platform. The study aimed to test whether signatures of past pathogen exposure could be identified by cataloging public T cell receptors. Besides the first cohort of roughly 640 subjects, a separate validation cohort made up of 120 different subjects was used. The study combined high-throughput TCR immunosequencing, statistical association of individual TCRs with disease status, and machine learning to predict cytomegalovirus infection status. The number of donors typed differed by locus, with roughly 620-630 for A, B, C, DRB1 and DQB1, around 500 for DQA1, approximately 570 for DPA1, and some 440 for DPB1. An earlier analysis of a few hundred of the donors applied high-throughput TCR beta sequencing to assess whether each TCR beta V gene segment acted as functional or pseudogenic. The T cell repertoires of several hundred subjects were profiled by immunosequencing and related to cytomegalovirus serostatus. Donor age, sex, ethnicity and CMV serostatus were compiled alongside the repertoire data. A few DR-DQ haplotypes were handled as single units for association and clustering because linkage in the cohort was strong. Roughly 310 gigabases of sequencing data and 70 million to 85 million unique TCR sequences were included in an early release covering roughly 700 HLA-typed donors. Of the roughly 400 genotyped donors, roughly 80% fell in the genetic ancestry cluster associated with self-reported Caucasian donors. To study patterns of TCR occurrence, a later analysis re-analyzed previously published TCR beta repertoires from 650 to 750 donors and added high-resolution HLA genotyping. The later analysis used no new phenotypic data to find candidate immune exposures, relying instead on TCR beta sequences and their occurrence across donors. On average, roughly 250,000 unique TCR beta nucleotide sequences were sequenced per donor among roughly 430 genotyped donors of the cohort, with roughly 18% of those sequences being non-productive. Both class I and class II loci were covered by HLA typing, at four-digit resolution. A later genetic analysis took genome-wide SNP genotypes for about three fifths of the 666 donors and used that subset as a discovery cohort. Beyond this particular receptor, the publication reports: Because the 87-base-pair reads could not distinguish some IMGT-functional V segments, including TRBV6-2 and TRBV6-3, those segments were excluded. A further reported finding was that TCR beta sequences accurately predicted the HLA-A and HLA-B alleles for most subjects in the first cohort. According to a later analysis, TCR association rates differed among HLA loci, with DRB1 alleles showing the most associated TCRs and HLA-C alleles showing the fewest. Several of the top co-occurrence clusters appeared to be linked to parvovirus B19, influenza, CMV and Epstein-Barr virus, according to a later analysis. In a later genetic analysis, fewer N-insertions in productive TCRs were reported among donors in an Asian-associated ancestry cluster than the roughly 700-donor mean. Cytomegalovirus status was reported to be diagnosed by the classifier with high specificity and sensitivity in both the original and validation cohorts. In a later analysis, some 17,000 TCR beta sequences were associated with specific HLA alleles at a false discovery rate of 0.05. Presence/absence analyses assumed roughly uniform sequencing depth across donors, an assumption that may not hold. The only immune exposure information available for the cohort was CMV serostatus. A few of the identified cytomegalovirus-associated TCR beta chains were confirmed in vitro to be specific for cytomegalovirus antigens. The sequencing pipeline was judged likely to have produced a cluster of highly shared sequence variants as a technical artifact. An earlier analysis of around 540 of the donors showed that most TCR beta V segments appeared in productive rearrangements either about 87% or about 30% of the time, which broadly matched IMGT annotations. According to the authors, the approach could potentially be generalized to other disease states and immunological phenotypes. Linkage disequilibrium might explain the correlated functional status among segregating V segments, but an unknown experimental factor could not be ruled out. When HLA alleles, especially DR and DQ, strongly co-occurred, attributing TCR associations to individual alleles was difficult. This cohort had only TCR beta chains sequenced, and the lack of alpha or paired-chain data limited which features could be detected. In a later analysis, HLA-associated TCR beta chains were found to be more clonally expanded and to have lower generation probabilities than equally common non-associated chains. HLA typing was unavailable for some donors at each locus, so association tests used only the typed subset. Because counts were too low, around 18 rarely observed V segments, including chromosome 9 orphons, were left out of the earlier analysis of some 640 of the donors. According to a later analysis, most CMV-associated TCR beta chains appeared to be HLA-restricted, and the HLA associations seemed to be driven largely by CMV exposure. Across donors, most TCR sequences were observed very rarely, whereas some public TCRs were present in many individuals. A total of roughly 160 TCR beta chains were listed by the study as associated with cytomegalovirus. V-gene and J-gene trimming of TCR beta chains was associated with a missense DCLRE1C variant in a later genetic analysis, and the association was replicated in an independent cohort.

Receptors were amplified or captured by the immunoSEQ multiplex PCR assay. The multiplex PCR relied on a mix of 60 forward primers for TCR Vbeta segments and 13 reverse primers for TCR Jbeta segments. The CDR3 region of rearranged TCR beta genes was amplified from genomic DNA with a multiplex PCR assay. The Illumina HiSeq System was used to sequence the amplified TCR beta libraries as 87-base-pair reads. Under the source paper's analysis protocol: Across the roughly 640 repertoires, a later analysis counted roughly 84 million unique TCR beta chains, around 10 million of which were shared by at least two donors. Raw reads were error-corrected and collapsed into unique sequences by a nearest-neighbor algorithm in which closely related sequences were merged to remove PCR and sequencing errors. CDR3 sequences were aligned to IMGT reference sequences to assign V, D and J gene segments. For a sequence to be retained, a match of at least six nucleotides to both a V gene segment and a J gene segment was required. Rearrangements were classified as productive when the CDR3 lacked stop codons and remained in frame with V and J, and all other rearrangements were classified as non-productive. Following IMGT convention, CDR3 was defined as the stretch from the second conserved V-encoded cysteine to the conserved J-encoded phenylalanine. The earlier analysis of about 590 of the donors excluded sequences that lacked an unambiguous match to a single V gene segment. An earlier analysis of about 590 of the donors classified V segments as functional when productive rearrangements were above 56.7% and as segregating when the standard deviation between donors was above 5%. A statistical classification framework was built to diagnose cytomegalovirus status from the catalog of TCR beta chain sequences. A later analysis assigned V and J genes by comparing TCR nucleotide sequences with IMGT/GENE-DB human TR gene sequences. A later analysis assigned CDR3 sequences and most-parsimonious VDJ recombination scenarios with the TCRdist pipeline. In a later analysis, every TCR beta chain was defined by the combination of its CDR3 amino acid sequence and its V-gene family, and reads without a unique V-gene family were dropped. In a later analysis, some 600 highly shared, low-generation-probability nucleotide sequences were removed to address suspected cross-contamination and a sequencing artifact. In a later analysis, a clonal expansion index for each public chain was calculated from normalized within-repertoire ranks of inferred template counts. In a later analysis, generation probabilities were computed with a VDJ recombination model fitted to out-of-frame rearrangements, and the resulting probabilities were checked against IGoR. In a later analysis, TCR-TCR, TCR-HLA and TCR-CMV co-occurrence was scored with hypergeometric tests, and a repertoire-size bias correction was applied to TCR pairs. In a later analysis, false discovery rates were estimated by permuting HLA or CMV assignments 20 times. In a later analysis, co-occurring TCRs were grouped using DBSCAN, and TCRdist sequence similarity was added for clustering within HLA-allele-positive subsets. Co-occurrence clustering excluded repertoires with fewer than 30,000 or more than 120,000 public chains, plus five with anomalous nucleotide sharing. The table was pulled from immuneACCESS by TCRdb, which kept in-frame rearrangements only. Such tables lose some clones; where checked, under half of the loss comes from unresolved V genes, and the rest has no known cause. The V and J calls and the clone size are those of that table, but D and trimming were determined from the DNA. The sample profile shows some 100,000 clones; 75% to 85% of them were found once. Jointly, the top ten make up more than 1% of the sample.

From cysteine to phenylalanine, the CDR3 is 13 amino acids long. The sequence is cut down to CDR3 DNA, 39 bases in frame from base 1. V and J are truncated by 2 bases and 5 bases respectively, leaving an intervening sequence of 9 bases. Looking up the germline V gene (reference sequence) yields CDR1 LNHNV and CDR2 YYDKDF. Material: PBMCs. The TCR sequence derives from a woman aged 18-30 years in good health and CMV-seronegative. The chain couples TRBV15 to TRBJ1-1; the D gene remains uncertain. The CDR3 in this case is CATSRRLRTEAFF. The base sequence is TGTGCCACCAGCAGACGACTGAGGACTGAAGCTTTCTTT.